This record concerns one TCR beta chain sequence. The data stem from a study of response to subunit inactivated influenza vaccine. TCRdb called the RT-PCR reads again in MiXCR, with one record for every CDR3 protein. Of more than 550,000 distinct CDR3 sequences detected, approximately 11% appear once; the ten largest clones hold approximately 11%. The V gene end was trimmed by 1 base and the J gene end by 8 bases; junction bases not matched to a gene: 12. Germline V gene data show CDR1 as SGHTA and CDR2 as FQGNSA. This CDR3 has 17 residues. These same data were also listed under a study on T cells expressing NK-cell markers. That report notes: The TCR beta cDNA came from 5'RACE template switching with UMIs.

J is TRBJ2-1 and V is TRBV7-2; 9 bases are shared with TRBD2. The sequenced sample was PBMCs from blood, obtained on the day of vaccination. The receptor comes from a man aged 50 to 60 who received an inactivated influenza vaccine. DNA for the CDR3: TGTGCCAGCAGCTTAGGGCCGCTAGCGGGATCCCTCGATGAGCAGTTCTTC. Its protein is CASSLGPLAGSLDEQFF.